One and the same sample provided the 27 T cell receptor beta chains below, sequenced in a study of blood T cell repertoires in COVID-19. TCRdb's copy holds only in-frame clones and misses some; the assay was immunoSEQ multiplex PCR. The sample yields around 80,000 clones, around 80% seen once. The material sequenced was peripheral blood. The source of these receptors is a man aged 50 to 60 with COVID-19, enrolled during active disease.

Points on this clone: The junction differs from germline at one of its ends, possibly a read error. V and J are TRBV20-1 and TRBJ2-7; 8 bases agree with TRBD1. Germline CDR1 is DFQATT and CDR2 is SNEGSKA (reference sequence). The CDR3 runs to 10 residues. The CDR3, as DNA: TGCAGTGCGGAATCGGACAGGGCGAGCTTC. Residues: CSAESDRASF.

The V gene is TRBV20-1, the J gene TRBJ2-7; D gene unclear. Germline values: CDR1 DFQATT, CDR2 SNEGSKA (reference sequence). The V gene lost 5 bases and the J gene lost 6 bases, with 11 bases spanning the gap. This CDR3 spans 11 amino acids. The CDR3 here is CSAFEEREQYF. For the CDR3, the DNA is TGCAGTGCTTTCGAGGAACGCGAGCAGTACTTC.

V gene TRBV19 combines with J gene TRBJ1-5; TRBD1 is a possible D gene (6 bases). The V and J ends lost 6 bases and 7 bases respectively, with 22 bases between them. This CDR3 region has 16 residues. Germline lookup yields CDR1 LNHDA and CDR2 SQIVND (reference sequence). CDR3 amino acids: CASSFPGTTKGQPQHF. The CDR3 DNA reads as TGTGCCAGTAGCTTCCCCGGGACAACCAAGGGACAGCCCCAGCATTTT.

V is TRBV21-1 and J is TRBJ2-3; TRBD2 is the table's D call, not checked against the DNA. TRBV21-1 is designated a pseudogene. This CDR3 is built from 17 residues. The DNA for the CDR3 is TGTGCCAGCAGCAAACGGGCAGCGGGAGGGCCACCCGATACGCAGTATTTT. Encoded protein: CASSKRAAGGPPDTQYF.

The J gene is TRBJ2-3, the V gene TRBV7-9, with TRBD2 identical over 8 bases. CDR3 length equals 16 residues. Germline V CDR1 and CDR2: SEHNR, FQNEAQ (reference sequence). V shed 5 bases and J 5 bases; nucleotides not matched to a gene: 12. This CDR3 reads CASSRRGARGRDTQYF. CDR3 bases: TGTGCCAGCAGCCGGCGGGGGGCTCGTGGACGAGATACGCAGTATTTT. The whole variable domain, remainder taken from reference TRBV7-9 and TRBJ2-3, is DTGVSQNPRHKITKRGQNVTFRCDPISEHNRLYWYRQTLGQGPEFLTYFQNEAQLEKSRLLSDRFSAERPKGSFSTLEIQRTEQGDSAMYLCASSRRGARGRDTQYFGPGTRLTVL.

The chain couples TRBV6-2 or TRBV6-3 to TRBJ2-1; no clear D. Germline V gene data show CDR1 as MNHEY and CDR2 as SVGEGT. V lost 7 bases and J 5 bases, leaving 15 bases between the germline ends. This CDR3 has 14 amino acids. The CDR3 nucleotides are TGTGCCAGCACCTACTCGGGCTCTGACAATGAGCAGTTCTTC. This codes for CASTYSGSDNEQFF.

The CDR3 loop reads CASTPAGVEYGYTF. CDR3 DNA: TGTGCCAGCACCCCCGCGGGGGTAGAGTATGGCTACACCTTC. The chain uses TRBV6-6 and TRBJ1-2; perhaps TRBD1 as D (5 bases). Germline CDR1 reads MNHNY; CDR2 reads SVGAGI (reference sequence). This CDR3 spans 14 amino acids. V was trimmed by 7 bases and J by 5 bases, leaving 17 bases between them.

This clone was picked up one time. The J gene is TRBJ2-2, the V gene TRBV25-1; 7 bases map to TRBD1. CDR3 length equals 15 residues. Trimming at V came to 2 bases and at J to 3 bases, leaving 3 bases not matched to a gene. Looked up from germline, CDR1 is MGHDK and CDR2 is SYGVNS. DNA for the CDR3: TGTGCCAGCAGTGAACCAGGGACAGACACCGGGGAGCTGTTTTTT. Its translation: CASSEPGTDTGELFF.

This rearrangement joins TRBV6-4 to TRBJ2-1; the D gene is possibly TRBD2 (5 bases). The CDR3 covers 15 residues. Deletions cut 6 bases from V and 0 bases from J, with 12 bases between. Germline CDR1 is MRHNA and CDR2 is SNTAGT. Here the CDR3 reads CASSPQGSSYNEQFF. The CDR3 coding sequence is TGTGCCAGCAGCCCCCAAGGGAGCTCCTACAATGAGCAGTTCTTC.

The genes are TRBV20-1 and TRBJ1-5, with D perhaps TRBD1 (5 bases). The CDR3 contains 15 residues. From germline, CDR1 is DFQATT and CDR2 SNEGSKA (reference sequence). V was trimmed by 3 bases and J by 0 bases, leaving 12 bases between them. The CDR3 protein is CSASPPGYSNQPQHF. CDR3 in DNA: TGCAGTGCTAGTCCCCCAGGGTATAGCAATCAGCCCCAGCATTTT.

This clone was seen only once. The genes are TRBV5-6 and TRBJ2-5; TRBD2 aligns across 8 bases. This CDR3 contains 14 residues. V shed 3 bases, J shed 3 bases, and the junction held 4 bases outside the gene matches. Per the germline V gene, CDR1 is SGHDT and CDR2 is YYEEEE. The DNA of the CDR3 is TGTGCCAGCAGCTCCGGGACTAGAGAAGAGACCCAGTACTTC. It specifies CASSSGTREETQYF.

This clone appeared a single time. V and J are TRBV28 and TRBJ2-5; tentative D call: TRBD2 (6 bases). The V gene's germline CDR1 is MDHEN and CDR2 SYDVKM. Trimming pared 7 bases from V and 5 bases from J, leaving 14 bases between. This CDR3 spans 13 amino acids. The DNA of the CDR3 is TGTGCCAGCACCCGGGAGAGGGTGGAGACCCAGTACTTC. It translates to CASTRERVETQYF. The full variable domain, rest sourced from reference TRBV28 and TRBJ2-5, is DVKVTQSSRYLVKRTGEKVFLECVQDMDHENMFWYRQDPGLGLRLIYFSYDVKMKEKGDIPEGYSVSREKKERFSLILESASTNQTSMYLCASTRERVETQYFGPGTRLLVL.

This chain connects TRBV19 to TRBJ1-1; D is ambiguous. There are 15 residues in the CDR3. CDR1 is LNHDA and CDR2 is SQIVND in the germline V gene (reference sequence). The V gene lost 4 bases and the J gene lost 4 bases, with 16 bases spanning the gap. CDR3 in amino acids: CASSTHRLRTTEAFF. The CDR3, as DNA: TGTGCCAGTAGTACCCATCGACTAAGAACCACTGAAGCTTTCTTT.

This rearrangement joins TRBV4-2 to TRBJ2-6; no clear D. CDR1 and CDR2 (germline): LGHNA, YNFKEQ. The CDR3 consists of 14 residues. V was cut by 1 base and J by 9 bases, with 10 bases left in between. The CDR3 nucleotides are TGTGCCAGCAGCCAAGTTGTGAGTGACAACGTCCTGACTTTC. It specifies CASSQVVSDNVLTF.

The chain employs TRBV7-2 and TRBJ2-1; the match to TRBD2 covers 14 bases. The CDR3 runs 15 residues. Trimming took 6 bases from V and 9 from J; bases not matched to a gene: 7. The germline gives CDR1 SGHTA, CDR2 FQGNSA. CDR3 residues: CASSPTSGRGGEQFF. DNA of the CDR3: TGTGCCAGCAGTCCGACTAGCGGGAGGGGCGGTGAGCAGTTCTTC.

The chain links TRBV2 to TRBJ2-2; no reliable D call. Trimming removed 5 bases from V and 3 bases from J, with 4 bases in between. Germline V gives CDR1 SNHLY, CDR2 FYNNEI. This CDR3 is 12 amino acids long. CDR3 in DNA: TGTGCCAGCAGTTCAGACACCGGGGAGCTGTTTTTT. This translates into CASSSDTGELFF.

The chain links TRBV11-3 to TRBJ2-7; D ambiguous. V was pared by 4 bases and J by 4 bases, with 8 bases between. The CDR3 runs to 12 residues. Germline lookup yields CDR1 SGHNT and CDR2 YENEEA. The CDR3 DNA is TGTGCCAGCAGCTCGGGTCCGTACGAGCAGTACTTC. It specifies CASSSGPYEQYF.

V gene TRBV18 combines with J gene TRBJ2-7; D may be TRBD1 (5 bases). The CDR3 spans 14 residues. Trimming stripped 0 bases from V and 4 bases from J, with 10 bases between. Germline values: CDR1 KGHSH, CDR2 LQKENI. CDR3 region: CASSPPRAGYEQYF. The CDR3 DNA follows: TGTGCCAGCTCACCACCAAGGGCAGGGTACGAGCAGTACTTC.

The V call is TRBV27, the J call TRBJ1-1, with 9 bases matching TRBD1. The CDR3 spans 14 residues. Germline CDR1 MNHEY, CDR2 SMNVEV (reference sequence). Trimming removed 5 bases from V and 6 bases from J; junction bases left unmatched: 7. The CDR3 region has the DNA TGTGCCAGCAGTCCTCCGGGACAGGGTGCTGAAGCTTTCTTT. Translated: CASSPPGQGAEAFF.

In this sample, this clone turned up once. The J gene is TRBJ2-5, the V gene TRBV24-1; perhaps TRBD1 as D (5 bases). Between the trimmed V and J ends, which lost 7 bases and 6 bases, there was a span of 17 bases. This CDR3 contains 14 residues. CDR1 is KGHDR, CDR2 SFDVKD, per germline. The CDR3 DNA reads TGTGCCACCAGAGGGGCCGGAGAAAGGCAGACCCAGTACTTC. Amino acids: CATRGAGERQTQYF.

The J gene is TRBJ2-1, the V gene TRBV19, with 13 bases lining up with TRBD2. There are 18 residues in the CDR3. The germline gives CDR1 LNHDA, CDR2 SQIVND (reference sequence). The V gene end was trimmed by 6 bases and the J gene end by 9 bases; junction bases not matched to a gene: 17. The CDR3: CASSRTSGSGLVMGEQFF. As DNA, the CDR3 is TGTGCCAGTAGCCGGACTAGCGGGAGCGGTCTGGTAATGGGTGAGCAGTTCTTC. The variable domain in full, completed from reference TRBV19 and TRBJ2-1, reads DGGITQSPKYLFRKEGQNVTLSCEQNLNHDAMYWYRQDPGQGLRLIYYSQIVNDFQKGDIAEGYSVSREKKESFPLTVTSAQKNPTAFYLCASSRTSGSGLVMGEQFFGPGTRLTVL.

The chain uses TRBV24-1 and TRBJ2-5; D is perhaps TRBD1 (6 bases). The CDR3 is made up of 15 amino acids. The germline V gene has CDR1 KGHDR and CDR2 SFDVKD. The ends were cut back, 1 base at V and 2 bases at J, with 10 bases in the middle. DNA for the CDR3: TGTGCCACCAGTGATTTAGGACAGAGACAAGAGACCCAGTACTTC. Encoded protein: CATSDLGQRQETQYF.

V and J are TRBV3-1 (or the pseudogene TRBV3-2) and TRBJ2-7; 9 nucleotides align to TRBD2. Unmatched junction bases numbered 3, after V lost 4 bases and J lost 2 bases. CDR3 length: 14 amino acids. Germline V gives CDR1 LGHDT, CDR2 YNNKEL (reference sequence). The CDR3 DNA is TGTGCCAGCAGCCCGACTAGCGGAGCCTACGAGCAGTACTTC. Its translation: CASSPTSGAYEQYF.

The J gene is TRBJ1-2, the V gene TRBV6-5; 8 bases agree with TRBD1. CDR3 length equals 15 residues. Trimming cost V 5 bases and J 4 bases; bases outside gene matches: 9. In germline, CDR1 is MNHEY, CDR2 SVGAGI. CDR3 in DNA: TGTGCCAGCAGTCCAGACAGGGGACATGCCTATGGCTACACCTTC. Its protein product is CASSPDRGHAYGYTF.

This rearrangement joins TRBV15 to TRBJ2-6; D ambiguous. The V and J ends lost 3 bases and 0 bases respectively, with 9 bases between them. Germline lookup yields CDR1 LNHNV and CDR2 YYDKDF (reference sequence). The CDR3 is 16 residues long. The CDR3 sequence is CATSSFLISGANVLTF. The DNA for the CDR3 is TGTGCCACCAGCAGCTTCCTAATCTCTGGGGCCAACGTCCTGACTTTC.

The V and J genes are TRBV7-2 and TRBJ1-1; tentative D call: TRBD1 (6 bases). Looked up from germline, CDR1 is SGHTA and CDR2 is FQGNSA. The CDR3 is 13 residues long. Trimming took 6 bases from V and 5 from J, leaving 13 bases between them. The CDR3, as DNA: TGTGCCAGCAGGTCAACAGGGTTAACTGAAGCTTTCTTT. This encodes CASRSTGLTEAFF.

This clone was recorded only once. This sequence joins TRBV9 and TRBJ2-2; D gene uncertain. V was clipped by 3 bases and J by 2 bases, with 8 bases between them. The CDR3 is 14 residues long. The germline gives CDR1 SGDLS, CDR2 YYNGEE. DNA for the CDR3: TGTGCCAGCAGCGCCACAGTAAACACCGGGGAGCTGTTTTTT. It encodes CASSATVNTGELFF. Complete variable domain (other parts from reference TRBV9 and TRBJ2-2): DSGVTQTPKHLITATGQRVTLRCSPRSGDLSVYWYQQSLDQGLQFLIQYYNGEERAKGNILERFSAQQFPDLHSELNLSSLELGDSALYFCASSATVNTGELFFGEGSRLTVL.